These T cell receptor beta chains were read from a single sample in a study of radiotherapy plus CTLA-4 blockade in lung cancer. Assay: immunoSEQ multiplex PCR; the TCRdb copy retains only in-frame clones and omits some. The sample lists about 38,000 clones, about 80% occurring once. The sample in question was peripheral blood, obtained from a patient treated with radiotherapy plus ipilimumab. Source of these receptors: a human donor with non-small cell lung cancer who had stable disease on radiotherapy plus ipilimumab. Both conserved end residues are part of each CDR3. Fields, in order: clone size, D gene, V gene, J gene, CDR3 protein, CDR3 DNA. D genes are given only for firm matches. A clone size is listed for some rows: how often the clone was seen (once, few, many), or a class if it is expanded.

clone_size: -
d_call: -
v_call: TRBV2
j_call: TRBJ1-2
cdr3_aa: CASKEVDGYTF
cdr3_nt: TGTGCCAGCAAAGAGGTTGATGGCTACACCTTC

clone_size: -
d_call: TRBD1
v_call: TRBV5-4
j_call: TRBJ2-3
cdr3_aa: CAGRDRVTDTQYF
cdr3_nt: TGTGCCGGCCGGGACAGGGTGACAGATACGCAGTATTTT

clone_size: -
d_call: TRBD2
v_call: TRBV7-2
j_call: TRBJ2-5
cdr3_aa: CASSLEGSGGVETQYF
cdr3_nt: TGTGCCAGCAGCCTCGAGGGTTCGGGGGGTGTCGAGACCCAGTACTTC

clone_size: -
d_call: -
v_call: TRBV6-4
j_call: TRBJ1-4
cdr3_aa: CASSVEANWEKLFF
cdr3_nt: TGTGCCAGCAGTGTGGAGGCGAATTGGGAAAAACTGTTTTTT

clone_size: -
d_call: -
v_call: TRBV29-1
j_call: TRBJ1-4
cdr3_aa: CSVEGGVGEKLFF
cdr3_nt: TGCAGCGTTGAAGGAGGGGTGGGGGAAAAACTGTTTTTT

clone_size: -
d_call: TRBD2
v_call: TRBV7-2
j_call: TRBJ2-5
cdr3_aa: CASSPRTSGQETQYF
cdr3_nt: TGTGCCAGCAGCCCCCGGACTAGCGGCCAAGAGACCCAGTACTTC

clone_size: -
d_call: -
v_call: TRBV7-8
j_call: TRBJ1-5
cdr3_aa: CASSFSSRQLRPENQPQHF
cdr3_nt: TGTGCCAGCAGCTTTTCTTCTCGACAGCTGCGCCCCGAGAATCAGCCCCAGCATTTT

clone_size: once
d_call: -
v_call: TRBV6-5
j_call: TRBJ1-1
cdr3_aa: CASSASQGFTEAFF
cdr3_nt: TGTGCCAGCAGTGCATCACAGGGTTTCACTGAAGCTTTCTTT

clone_size: -
d_call: -
v_call: TRBV10-1
j_call: TRBJ1-2
cdr3_aa: CASSLHRGSRKTYGYTF
cdr3_nt: TGCGCCAGCAGTCTGCACAGAGGATCGCGAAAGACCTATGGCTACACCTTC

clone_size: -
d_call: -
v_call: TRBV19
j_call: TRBJ1-2
cdr3_aa: CASRQAGAANYGYTF
cdr3_nt: TGTGCCAGTAGACAAGCAGGGGCTGCTAACTATGGCTACACCTTC

clone_size: few
d_call: TRBD2
v_call: TRBV9
j_call: TRBJ2-3
cdr3_aa: CASSGSGWPEYF
cdr3_nt: TGTGCCAGCAGCGGTAGCGGGTGGCCGGAGTATTTT

clone_size: -
d_call: TRBD2
v_call: TRBV18
j_call: TRBJ2-3
cdr3_aa: CASRGGTQYF
cdr3_nt: TGTGCCAGCCGCGGGGGTACGCAGTATTTT

clone_size: -
d_call: -
v_call: TRBV9
j_call: TRBJ2-6
cdr3_aa: CASSPPSGGANVLTF
cdr3_nt: TGTGCCAGCAGCCCCCCCAGCGGTGGGGCCAACGTCCTGACTTTC

clone_size: few
d_call: -
v_call: TRBV27
j_call: TRBJ2-3
cdr3_aa: CASRTRDTQYF
cdr3_nt: TGTGCCAGCCGTACACGAGACACGCAGTATTTT

clone_size: -
d_call: -
v_call: TRBV19
j_call: TRBJ1-1
cdr3_aa: CASSMVGASEAFF
cdr3_nt: TGTGCCAGTAGTATGGTCGGGGCTTCTGAAGCTTTCTTT

clone_size: -
d_call: -
v_call: TRBV5-1
j_call: TRBJ2-1
cdr3_aa: CASSRAGDNEQFF
cdr3_nt: TGCGCCAGCAGCCGAGCGGGCGACAATGAGCAGTTCTTC

clone_size: once
d_call: -
v_call: TRBV12-5
j_call: TRBJ1-2
cdr3_aa: CASGLAMPVGTNYGYTF
cdr3_nt: TGTGCTAGTGGTTTGGCCATGCCCGTTGGGACAAACTATGGCTACACCTTC

clone_size: -
d_call: TRBD2
v_call: TRBV19
j_call: TRBJ2-7
cdr3_aa: CASSILAGAGYEQYF
cdr3_nt: TGTGCCAGTAGTATACTAGCGGGGGCCGGGTACGAGCAGTACTTC

clone_size: -
d_call: TRBD1
v_call: TRBV2
j_call: TRBJ1-3
cdr3_aa: CATTGVIGNTIYF
cdr3_nt: TGTGCCACCACAGGGGTAATTGGAAACACCATATATTTT

clone_size: once
d_call: -
v_call: TRBV6-6
j_call: TRBJ1-1
cdr3_aa: CASSYSGVFEAFF
cdr3_nt: TGTGCCAGCAGTTACTCGGGGGTATTTGAAGCTTTCTTT

clone_size: -
d_call: TRBD1
v_call: TRBV18
j_call: TRBJ2-7
cdr3_aa: CAGSPPGQGNDEQYF
cdr3_nt: TGTGCCGGCTCACCTCCGGGACAGGGGAACGACGAGCAGTACTTC

clone_size: -
d_call: -
v_call: TRBV28
j_call: TRBJ1-2
cdr3_aa: CASSYKGGYGYTF
cdr3_nt: TGTGCCAGCAGTTATAAGGGAGGCTATGGCTACACCTTC

clone_size: -
d_call: -
v_call: TRBV19
j_call: TRBJ2-5
cdr3_aa: CASSGRETQYF
cdr3_nt: TGTGCCAGTAGCGGGAGAGAGACCCAGTACTTC

clone_size: -
d_call: -
v_call: TRBV9
j_call: TRBJ1-6
cdr3_aa: CASSVASGNSPLHF
cdr3_nt: TGTGCCAGCAGCGTAGCTTCAGGGAATTCACCCCTCCACTTT

clone_size: -
d_call: TRBD2
v_call: TRBV27
j_call: TRBJ2-3
cdr3_aa: CASSLSLRGVTDTQYF
cdr3_nt: TGTGCCAGCAGTTTATCCCTCCGGGGGGTCACAGATACGCAGTATTTT

clone_size: -
d_call: -
v_call: TRBV5-1
j_call: TRBJ2-5
cdr3_aa: CASSQARGPIQETQYF
cdr3_nt: TGCGCCAGCAGCCAAGCCCGGGGGCCGATTCAAGAGACCCAGTACTTC

clone_size: -
d_call: -
v_call: TRBV15
j_call: TRBJ1-4
cdr3_aa: CATSKRKGLTNEKLFF
cdr3_nt: TGTGCCACCAGCAAGAGAAAAGGGCTAACTAATGAAAAACTGTTTTTT

clone_size: -
d_call: -
v_call: TRBV2
j_call: TRBJ1-1
cdr3_aa: CASSRGYTEAFF
cdr3_nt: TGTGCCAGCAGTAGAGGTTACACTGAAGCTTTCTTT

clone_size: -
d_call: TRBD2
v_call: TRBV7-7
j_call: TRBJ2-5
cdr3_aa: CASSLCARGASEQYF
cdr3_nt: TGTGCCAGCAGCTTATGTGCGCGGGGGGCCTCGGAGCAGTACTTC

clone_size: -
d_call: -
v_call: TRBV27
j_call: TRBJ1-1
cdr3_aa: CASSLSNGRNTEAFF
cdr3_nt: TGTGCCAGCAGTTTATCGAACGGAAGAAACACTGAAGCTTTCTTT

clone_size: few
d_call: -
v_call: TRBV5-4
j_call: TRBJ1-1
cdr3_aa: CASRVYGMGNEAFF
cdr3_nt: TGTGCCAGCAGGGTTTATGGGATGGGGAATGAAGCTTTCTTT

clone_size: few
d_call: -
v_call: TRBV2
j_call: TRBJ1-1
cdr3_aa: CASKTDYTEAFF
cdr3_nt: TGTGCCAGCAAGACGGACTACACTGAAGCTTTCTTT

clone_size: -
d_call: -
v_call: TRBV19
j_call: TRBJ2-7
cdr3_aa: CASSIGQHEQYF
cdr3_nt: TGTGCCAGTAGTATAGGGCAGCACGAGCAGTACTTC

clone_size: few
d_call: -
v_call: TRBV7-9
j_call: TRBJ1-5
cdr3_aa: CASSEQGGSQPQHF
cdr3_nt: TGTGCCAGCAGCGAACAGGGAGGCAGTCAGCCCCAGCATTTT

clone_size: once
d_call: -
v_call: TRBV7-9
j_call: TRBJ2-7
cdr3_aa: CASSLSPNYEQYF
cdr3_nt: TGTGCCAGCAGCTTATCCCCCAACTACGAGCAGTACTTC

clone_size: -
d_call: -
v_call: TRBV19
j_call: TRBJ2-5
cdr3_aa: CASSETVQETQYF
cdr3_nt: TGTGCCAGTAGCGAGACAGTCCAAGAGACCCAGTACTTC